Presented here are 32 T cell receptor beta chains from one specimen sequenced in a study of blood T cells in healthy people across ages. A second PCR of roughly 7 to 11 cycles used a sample-barcoded 5' primer and a J-beta primer mix. TCRdb recomputed calls from the 5' RACE reads with MiXCR, one row per CDR3 protein. This table holds 700,000 to 850,000 distinct CDR3 sequences, about 53% found once. The sample taken for sequencing was blood. Receptor source: an elderly man in good health.

This clonotype has a handful of counts. This chain links TRBV12-3 or TRBV12-4 with TRBJ2-5; maybe TRBD2 (5 bases). This CDR3 has 14 residues. V lost 8 bases to trimming and J lost 5 bases, with 18 bases between them. This CDR3 is CASGSGSSSETQYF. For the CDR3, the DNA is TGTGCCAGCGGGAGTGGGAGTTCTTCGGAGACCCAGTACTTC.

The rearrangement joins TRBV15 to TRBJ2-1, with 8 bases matching TRBD2. Germline V gene sequence: CDR1 LNHNV, CDR2 YYDKDF (reference sequence). CDR3 size: 15 residues. The J segment lost 9 bases and the V segment lost 0 bases, leaving 7 bases of the junction unmatched. DNA for the CDR3: TGTGCCACCAGCAGAGAATTGGGACTAGGGATTGAGCAGTTCTTC. Protein product: CATSRELGLGIEQFF.

This clonotype appeared a few times. CDR3 protein: CASSLFGNNEQFF. The CDR3 DNA reads as TGTGCCAGCAGTTTATTCGGGAACAATGAGCAGTTCTTC. This sequence joins TRBV12-3 or TRBV12-4 and TRBJ2-1; weak D call: TRBD2 (5 bases). V lost 2 bases and J 5 bases, leaving 7 bases between the germline ends. CDR3 length equals 13 residues.

The rearrangement joins TRBV5-1 to TRBJ2-3, with D uncertain. CDR3 length: 14 residues. V gave up 1 base and J gave up 4 bases, with 10 bases separating them. Germline V gene lookup returns CDR1 SGHRS and CDR2 YFSETQ. CDR3 in amino acids: CASSLRQAADTQYF. In nucleotides, the CDR3 is TGCGCCAGCAGCTTGAGGCAGGCCGCAGATACGCAGTATTTT.

This chain links TRBV2 with TRBJ2-3; D is unresolved. Germline CDR1 SNHLY, CDR2 FYNNEI. The CDR3 contains 13 residues. The V and J ends lost 6 bases and 2 bases respectively, with 9 bases between them. Here the CDR3 reads CASSPDTTDTQYF. The CDR3 nucleotides are TGTGCCAGCAGCCCTGACACCACAGATACGCAGTATTTT.

V is TRBV3-1 and J is TRBJ1-1; the D is unclear. V was shortened by 3 bases and J by 10 bases, with 12 bases between the two germline ends. Per germline, CDR1 LGHDT and CDR2 YNNKEL (reference sequence). The CDR3 is made up of 12 amino acids. This chain's CDR3 is CASSQGGGGAFF. The DNA of the CDR3 is TGTGCCAGCAGCCAGGGTGGCGGCGGAGCTTTCTTT.

The chain joins TRBV20-1 to TRBJ2-1, with no clear D. This CDR3 is built from 12 residues. CDR1 is DFQATT, CDR2 SNEGSKA, per germline (reference sequence). Trimming removed 0 bases from V and 6 bases from J, with 6 bases in between. The CDR3: CSARDAPNEQFF. CDR3 nucleotide sequence: TGCAGTGCTAGAGATGCCCCCAATGAGCAGTTCTTC.

This clonotype was counted at least ten times. The V call is TRBV18, the J call TRBJ1-2, with a possible D match to TRBD1 (6 bases). The germline CDR1 and CDR2 sequences are KGHSH and LQKENI. With 3 bases removed from V and 6 bases from J, the gap between germline ends came to 11 bases. The CDR3 length is 13 residues. This chain's CDR3 is CASSPRTANGYTF. Here the CDR3 DNA reads TGTGCCAGCTCACCTCGGACAGCGAATGGCTACACCTTC.

This chain joins TRBV6-6 and TRBJ2-7; D not certain. Looked up from germline, CDR1 is MNHNY and CDR2 is SVGAGI (reference sequence). The CDR3 sequence is 12 residues long. Trimming took off 5 bases at V and 2 bases at J, with 7 bases between the two ends. CDR3 bases: TGTGCCAGCAGTGGGGATACCTACGAGCAGTACTTC. Amino acid sequence: CASSGDTYEQYF.

V is TRBV7-8 and J is TRBJ2-7; possibly TRBD1 for D (7 bases). The J call may be in error: the DNA end matches TRBJ2-5 better. Germline CDR1 SGHVS, CDR2 FQNEAQ. This CDR3 is 15 amino acids long. The chain's CDR3 is CASSLVEGARETQYF. The CDR3 bases are TGTGCCAGCAGCTTAGTGGAGGGGGCGAGGGAGACCCAGTACTTC.

This clonotype showed up just a few times. This chain uses TRBV5-5 with TRBJ2-7; D gene unclear. This CDR3 comprises 15 residues. V lost 1 base to trimming and J lost 0 bases, with 11 bases between them. Germline V gives CDR1 SGHKS, CDR2 YYEKEE (reference sequence). The chain's CDR3 is CASSLFGRDSYEQYF. CDR3 nucleotide sequence: TGTGCCAGCAGCTTGTTTGGCAGAGACTCCTACGAGCAGTACTTC.

The chain has TRBV9 and TRBJ2-7; 9 nucleotides match TRBD1. The CDR3 consists of 15 residues. Germline CDR1 reads SGDLS; CDR2 reads YYNGEE. With V trimmed by 4 bases and J by 6 bases, 11 bases remained unmatched. As DNA, the CDR3 is TGTGCCAGCAGCTTTGCTCCCGGGACAGGGTCCGAGCAGTACTTC. Residues: CASSFAPGTGSEQYF.

This clonotype was counted only a few times. This chain uses TRBV29-1 with TRBJ1-2; D is possibly TRBD1 (6 bases). Germline values: CDR1 SQVTM, CDR2 ANQGSEA. V was trimmed by 3 bases and J by 4 bases, leaving 9 bases between them. The CDR3 runs 12 residues. The CDR3 sequence: CSVDGGTYGYTF. The CDR3 DNA reads as TGCAGCGTTGACGGGGGCACCTATGGCTACACCTTC.

The V gene is TRBV11-2, the J gene TRBJ2-1, with unresolved D. This CDR3 has 12 residues. V lost 2 bases and J 7 bases, leaving 6 bases between the germline ends. Looked up from germline, CDR1 is SGHAT and CDR2 is FQNNGV. The CDR3 here is CASSLYANEQFF. The CDR3 coding sequence is TGTGCCAGCAGCTTATACGCGAATGAGCAGTTCTTC.

This clonotype was observed a few times. The J gene is TRBJ2-5, the V gene TRBV5-1; no reliable D call. The V end was cut by 2 bases, the J end by 0 bases, with 5 bases between. Germline V gene lookup returns CDR1 SGHRS and CDR2 YFSETQ. The CDR3 covers 13 residues. The CDR3 is CASSLLDQETQYF. The DNA for the CDR3 is TGCGCCAGCAGCTTATTAGACCAAGAGACCCAGTACTTC.

The J gene is TRBJ2-1, the V gene TRBV20-1; possible D gene TRBD1, 5 bases. The J call is in doubt because the DNA end fits TRBJ2-7 better. This CDR3 region has 12 residues. In germline, CDR1 is DFQATT, CDR2 SNEGSKA (reference sequence). CDR3 coding DNA: TGCAGTGCGAAAATTAAGGGGAATGAGCAGTACTTC. Translated: CSAKIKGNEQYF.

The chain employs TRBV5-1 and TRBJ2-7; a weak D match, TRBD1 (5 bases). CDR1 and CDR2 (germline): SGHRS, YFSETQ. This CDR3 region has 13 residues. V was shortened by 2 bases and J by 3 bases, with 9 bases between the two germline ends. The CDR3 here is CASSFEDIYEQYF. The CDR3, as DNA: TGCGCCAGCAGCTTTGAGGACATCTACGAGCAGTACTTC.

V and J are TRBV7-8 and TRBJ2-7; unclear D gene. CDR1 SGHVS and CDR2 FQNEAQ come from the germline V gene. V lost 7 bases to trimming and J lost 2 bases, with 18 bases between them. This CDR3 is built from 15 residues. The CDR3 DNA reads as TGTGCCAGCAACTCATGGCCCCGAGGCCCCTACGAGCAGTACTTC. Translated: CASNSWPRGPYEQYF.

This clonotype was observed a few times. The chain links TRBV7-9 to TRBJ2-7; D is uncertain. V lost 3 bases to trimming and J lost 5 bases, with 17 bases between them. The CDR3 sequence is 15 residues long. Per the germline V gene, CDR1 is SEHNR and CDR2 is FQNEAQ (reference sequence). CDR3 bases: TGTGCCAGCAGCTTTCTAGGTTGGGGAAGTGACGAGCAGTACTTC. It specifies CASSFLGWGSDEQYF.

The chain couples TRBV9 to TRBJ2-1; 9 nucleotides agree with TRBD2. V shed 0 bases, J shed 5 bases, and the junction held 9 bases outside the gene matches. In germline, CDR1 is SGDLS, CDR2 YYNGEE. The CDR3 has 17 amino acids. The DNA of the CDR3 is TGTGCCAGCAGCGTAGCTTTAGCGGGAGTCGGCGACAATGAGCAGTTCTTC. Amino acid sequence: CASSVALAGVGDNEQFF.

This clonotype was counted between two and nine times. The V gene is TRBV6-5, the J gene TRBJ1-2; D not resolved. Germline CDR1 reads MNHEY; CDR2 reads SVGAGI. With 0 bases removed from V and 7 bases from J, the gap between germline ends came to 12 bases. This CDR3 has 14 amino acids. CDR3 nucleotides: TGTGCCAGCAGTTACTCGATGGCTGGTGGTGGCTACACCTTC. Encoded protein: CASSYSMAGGGYTF.

The rearrangement joins TRBV6-1 to TRBJ2-5; unclear D gene. The germline CDR1 and CDR2 sequences are MNHNS and SASEGT. There are 12 residues in the CDR3. The germline V and J ends were trimmed by 2 bases and 6 bases, with 7 bases remaining between them. CDR3 sequence: CASSEFPKTQYF. CDR3 sequence (DNA): TGTGCCAGCAGTGAATTTCCCAAGACCCAGTACTTC.

Here the CDR3 reads CASTNLPVGDGYTF. CDR3 nucleotides: TGCGCCAGCACAAACCTACCGGTGGGGGATGGCTACACCTTC. The chain is built from TRBV10-2 and TRBJ1-2; a possible D gene is TRBD1 (5 bases). The length of the CDR3 is 14 residues. Trimming shortened V by 7 bases and J by 6 bases, and 18 bases separated the two germline ends. The germline gives CDR1 WSHSY, CDR2 SAAADI.

The table lists this clonotype with a few counts. The gene calls are TRBV7-2 and TRBJ1-2; 9 positions agree with TRBD1. The CDR3 spans 15 residues. The V and J ends lost 5 bases and 4 bases, in that order; junction bases with no gene match: 8. CDR1 and CDR2 from the germline V gene are SGHTA and FQGNSA. The CDR3 here is CASSPGQGNSYGYTF. Written as DNA, the CDR3 is TGTGCCAGCAGCCCGGGACAGGGAAACTCCTATGGCTACACCTTC. The full variable domain, rest sourced from reference TRBV7-2 and TRBJ1-2, is GAGVSQSPSNKVTEKGKDVELRCDPISGHTALYWYRQSLGQGLEFLIYFQGNSAPDKSGLPSDRFSAERTGGSVSTLTIQRTQQEDSAVYLCASSPGQGNSYGYTFGSGTRLTVV.

The rearrangement joins TRBV15 to TRBJ2-7, with D perhaps TRBD2 (5 bases). The CDR3 sequence is 15 residues long. Between the trimmed V and J ends, which lost 0 bases and 6 bases, there was a span of 15 bases. Germline V gene sequence: CDR1 LNHNV, CDR2 YYDKDF (reference sequence). The CDR3 region has the DNA TGTGCCACCAGCAGAGATCGCCCGGGTCGGGGCGAGCAGTACTTC. It yields the protein CATSRDRPGRGEQYF.

With respect to this clonotype: A much more abundant neighbour one base away suggests this may be a read error. The chain employs TRBV25-1 and TRBJ2-5, with TRBD1 matching over 7 bases. The closer fit of TRBJ2-7 to the DNA end suggests the J call may be wrong. The CDR3 sequence is 16 residues long. Germline lookup yields CDR1 MGHDK and CDR2 SYGVNS. The CDR3 spells CASSGRQGKYSYEQYF. The CDR3 nucleotides are TGTGCCAGCAGTGGTCGACAGGGTAAATACTCTTACGAGCAGTACTTC.

The genes are TRBV28 and TRBJ2-3; the D gene is possibly TRBD2 (5 bases). V was trimmed by 4 bases and J by 14 bases, leaving 22 bases between them. CDR1 and CDR2 (germline): MDHEN, SYDVKM. The length of the CDR3 is 14 residues. CDR3 amino acids: CASSSPWEHRYAYF. In DNA form, the CDR3 reads TGTGCCAGCAGTTCCCCGTGGGAGCACAGATACGCGTATTTT.

The gene calls are TRBV5-1 and TRBJ2-1, with D perhaps TRBD1 (5 bases). The V gene lost 0 bases and the J gene lost 7 bases, with 17 bases spanning the gap. CDR1 is SGHRS and CDR2 is YFSETQ in the germline V gene. The CDR3 is 16 amino acids. CDR3 in DNA: TGCGCCAGCAGCTTGGAATTAGGGGCTCGGTTAAATGAGCAGTTCTTC. Amino acid sequence: CASSLELGARLNEQFF.

V and J are TRBV12-3 or TRBV12-4 and TRBJ2-1; TRBD1 is a possible D gene (7 bases). The germline V and J ends were trimmed by 2 bases and 15 bases, with 14 bases remaining between them. The CDR3 sequence is 12 residues long. The CDR3 DNA is TGTGCCAGCAGTTTAACTCGACAGGGAGGGTTCTTC. It yields the protein CASSLTRQGGFF.

The genes are TRBV4-1 and TRBJ2-1; TRBD2 aligns across 10 bases. The length of the CDR3 is 16 residues. The germline V gene encodes CDR1 MGHRA and CDR2 YSYEKL. V dropped 4 bases and J dropped 7; count of bases not matched to a gene: 10. DNA for the CDR3: TGCGCCAGCAGCCTGCTACTAGCGGGATCCAGAAATGAGCAGTTCTTC. Amino acid sequence: CASSLLLAGSRNEQFF.

The V and J genes are TRBV24-1 and TRBJ2-5; D is perhaps TRBD1 or TRBD2 (5 bases each). This CDR3 region has 13 residues. V shed 8 bases and J shed 2 bases, with 11 bases lying between them. From germline, CDR1 is KGHDR and CDR2 SFDVKD. CDR3 in DNA: TGTGCCACCAAGGCGAGGGGTCAAGAGACCCAGTACTTC. Translating it yields CATKARGQETQYF.

The chain recombines TRBV6-2 or TRBV6-3 with TRBJ1-2; D unresolved. The germline gives CDR1 MNHEY, CDR2 SVGEGT. Trimming pared 6 bases from V and 8 bases from J, leaving 7 bases between. CDR3 length: 10 residues. In DNA, the CDR3 is TGTGCCAGCAGGTTGAAAGGCTACACCTTC. Protein: CASRLKGYTF.